This note documents a single T cell receptor (beta chain) sequence. The junction departs from germline at one end; a sequencing error may be responsible. Individuals drawn from under 30 US areas were about 18 to 95 years old. Sequenced by immunoSEQ multiplex PCR; TCRdb stores in-frame clones only, minus some. The data contain about 160,000 clones, roughly 80% of them singletons. The sample belongs to a study of blood T cell repertoires in COVID-19. In germline, CDR1 is MDHEN, CDR2 SYDVKM. The CDR3 consists of 13 residues. This sequence was found in a woman in her 50s who had recovered from COVID-19. This chain uses TRBV28 with TRBJ2-1; D is unclear. Sequenced material: PBMCs or T cells enriched from blood (not recorded which). CDR3 loop: CASSLKSYNEQFF. CDR3 nucleotides: TGTGCCAGCAGTTTAAAGTCCTATAATGAGCAGTTCTTC.